The present T cell receptor beta chain was sequenced within a study of shared clonotypes between healthy human individuals. Terminally differentiated effector memory CD45RA+ cells were left out of the naive CD8 fraction, which was CD45RO-negative and positively selected for CCR7. Sequenced by immunoSEQ multiplex PCR; TCRdb stores in-frame clones only, minus some. The repertoire consists of 650,000 to 800,000 clones, with 90% to 95% occurring once and the leading ten covering 24%. The CDR3 covers 15 residues. V lost 3 bases to trimming and J lost 0 bases, with 12 bases between them. Germline-derived CDR1 and CDR2 are SEHNR and FQNEAQ (reference sequence).

The TCR was taken from a man aged 25 to 40 in good health. The chain has TRBV7-9 and TRBJ2-7, with D possibly matching TRBD1 (6 bases). The sequencing sample was made of naive CD8+ T cells sorted from blood. The CDR3 DNA is TGTGCCAGCAGCTTCCCGGACAGCAGCTCCTACGAGCAGTACTTC. This codes for CASSFPDSSSYEQYF.